This is a list of T cell receptor beta chains from one sample in a study of blood T cells in healthy people across ages. TCRdb re-called the 5' RACE reads with MiXCR, one entry per CDR3 protein. Here the sample spans about 1.4 million distinct CDR3 sequences, 59% being singletons. The sequenced material came from blood. All receptors come from a man in his late teens or twenties in good health. The CDR3 runs from the conserved cysteine through the conserved F or W. Fields, in order: V gene, J gene, D gene, clone size, CDR3 protein, CDR3 DNA. D genes are given only for firm matches. Size tells how often a clone was seen (once, few, many) or the class of an expanded clone, and some rows leave it out.

v_call: TRBV29-1
j_call: TRBJ2-1
d_call: TRBD1
clone_size: few
cdr3_aa: CSATAGTVDNEQFF
cdr3_nt: TGCAGCGCCACCGCAGGGACAGTAGACAATGAGCAGTTCTTC

v_call: TRBV20-1
j_call: TRBJ2-5
d_call: TRBD2
clone_size: NA
cdr3_aa: CSARVGYVGLAGEETQYF
cdr3_nt: TGCAGTGCTAGGGTCGGTTATGTCGGACTAGCGGGGGAAGAGACCCAGTACTTC

v_call: TRBV20-1
j_call: TRBJ2-3
d_call: NA
clone_size: few
cdr3_aa: CSARALRQGGGTDTQYF
cdr3_nt: TGCAGTGCTAGAGCCCTCCGCCAGGGTGGTGGCACAGATACGCAGTATTTT

v_call: TRBV2
j_call: TRBJ1-1
d_call: TRBD1
clone_size: once
cdr3_aa: CASSEAGEGATEAFF
cdr3_nt: TGTGCCAGCAGTGAAGCTGGGGAGGGGGCGACTGAAGCTTTCTTT

v_call: TRBV12-3/TRBV12-4
j_call: TRBJ2-6
d_call: NA
clone_size: few
cdr3_aa: CASSDDLPGANVLTF
cdr3_nt: TGTGCCAGCAGCGATGACCTGCCTGGGGCCAACGTCCTGACTTTC

v_call: TRBV7-6
j_call: TRBJ2-2
d_call: NA
clone_size: NA
cdr3_aa: CASSWRASGELFF
cdr3_nt: TGTGCCAGCAGTTGGAGGGCCAGCGGGGAGCTGTTTTTT

v_call: TRBV2
j_call: TRBJ2-5
d_call: TRBD1
clone_size: NA
cdr3_aa: CASRPRDRGGETQYF
cdr3_nt: TGTGCCAGCAGACCCCGGGACAGGGGAGGAGAGACCCAGTACTTC

v_call: TRBV5-1
j_call: TRBJ1-2
d_call: NA
clone_size: NA
cdr3_aa: CASSPTVITTGTNYGYTF
cdr3_nt: TGCGCCAGCAGTCCGACCGTAATCACGACCGGGACTAACTATGGCTACACCTTC

v_call: TRBV20-1
j_call: TRBJ2-3
d_call: TRBD2
clone_size: NA
cdr3_aa: CSARFGTSPDTQYF
cdr3_nt: TGCAGTGCTAGATTCGGGACTAGCCCAGATACGCAGTATTTT

v_call: TRBV28
j_call: TRBJ2-7
d_call: NA
clone_size: few
cdr3_aa: CASTAWTDYEQYF
cdr3_nt: TGTGCCAGCACCGCTTGGACAGACTACGAGCAGTACTTC

v_call: TRBV21-1
j_call: TRBJ2-7
d_call: NA
clone_size: NA
cdr3_aa: CASSYPKGRFPEQYF
cdr3_nt: TGTGCCAGCAGCTACCCCAAAGGACGGTTCCCCGAGCAGTACTTC

v_call: TRBV7-7
j_call: TRBJ2-2
d_call: TRBD1
clone_size: few
cdr3_aa: CASSDTGTGNYGELFF
cdr3_nt: TGTGCCAGCAGCGATACCGGGACAGGGAATTACGGGGAGCTGTTTTTT

v_call: TRBV10-1
j_call: TRBJ2-1
d_call: TRBD2
clone_size: NA
cdr3_aa: CASSERTSGALNNEQFF
cdr3_nt: TGCGCCAGCAGTGAAAGGACTAGCGGGGCGTTAAACAATGAGCAGTTCTTC

v_call: TRBV20-1
j_call: TRBJ1-2
d_call: NA
clone_size: NA
cdr3_aa: CSARVTAGDYTF
cdr3_nt: TGCAGTGCTAGAGTGACAGCCGGGGACTACACCTTC

v_call: TRBV3-1
j_call: TRBJ2-5
d_call: NA
clone_size: NA
cdr3_aa: CASSQDVRDYRQETQYF
cdr3_nt: TGTGCCAGCAGCCAAGATGTCCGAGACTACCGACAAGAGACCCAGTACTTC

v_call: TRBV6-1
j_call: TRBJ2-3
d_call: NA
clone_size: NA
cdr3_aa: CASSDWDEDTQYF
cdr3_nt: TGTGCCAGCAGTGATTGGGACGAGGATACGCAGTATTTT